What follows are 24 T cell receptor beta chains derived from one specimen sequenced in a study of blood T cell repertoires in COVID-19. Using immunoSEQ multiplex PCR, the repertoire was profiled, and TCRdb retains in-frame clones only, with some absent. The sample consists of a few hundred thousand clones, more than 75% of them appearing once. Sample: PBMCs or T cells enriched from blood (not recorded which). These receptors came from a woman between 18 and 30 years old who had recovered from COVID-19.

This clone was seen once. The chain combines TRBV30 with TRBJ2-5, with no clear D. The V gene's germline CDR1 is GTSNPN and CDR2 SVGIG (reference sequence). The CDR3 covers 12 residues. V was pared by 2 bases and J by 2 bases, with 6 bases between. CDR3 protein: CAWSTGQETQYF. As DNA, the CDR3 is TGTGCCTGGAGTACGGGTCAAGAGACCCAGTACTTC.

This chain joins TRBV14 and TRBJ1-6; D not certain. Germline-derived CDR1 and CDR2 are SGHDN and FVKESK. The CDR3 extends over 14 amino acids. V was clipped by 3 bases and J by 7 bases, with 10 bases between them. CDR3 loop: CASSHKAGNSPLHF. For the CDR3, the DNA is TGTGCCAGCAGCCACAAGGCAGGAAATTCACCCCTCCACTTT.

The chain couples TRBV29-1 to TRBJ2-5; TRBD2 matches 8 bases. The CDR3 extends over 12 amino acids. Trimming took 7 bases from V and 5 from J; bases not matched to a gene: 6. Germline V CDR1 and CDR2: SQVTM, ANQGSEA. The CDR3 bases are TGCAGCGGAGAGACTAGCGTGGAGACCCAGTACTTC. Encoded protein: CSGETSVETQYF. Drawing the rest from reference TRBV29-1 and TRBJ2-5, the complete variable domain is SAVISQKPSRDICQRGTSLTIQCQVDSQVTMMFWYRQQPGQSLTLIATANQGSEATYESGFVIDKFPISRPNLTFSTLTVSNMSPEDSSIYLCSGETSVETQYFGPGTRLLVL.

In its sample, this clone was seen once. V gene TRBV20-1 combines with J gene TRBJ2-5; maybe TRBD2 (5 bases). The V gene's germline CDR1 is DFQATT and CDR2 SNEGSKA (reference sequence). Trimming removed 3 bases at V and 5 bases at J, with 10 bases between. The CDR3 covers 12 residues. CDR3 coding DNA: TGCAGTGCTAGTACGGGGTGGGAGACCCAGTACTTC. Its translation is CSASTGWETQYF.

This clone has only one observation. In nucleotides, the CDR3 is TGTGCCAGCAGCTTAGTATTCGGGGGCAATCAGCCCCAGCATTTT. Residues: CASSLVFGGNQPQHF. The V and J genes are TRBV7-2 and TRBJ1-5; D not certain. This CDR3 has 15 amino acids. The germline V and J ends were trimmed by 1 base and 2 bases, with 9 bases remaining between them. Looked up from germline, CDR1 is SGHTA and CDR2 is FQGNSA. Full variable domain (outside the CDR3, taken from reference TRBV7-2 and TRBJ1-5): GAGVSQSPSNKVTEKGKDVELRCDPISGHTALYWYRQSLGQGLEFLIYFQGNSAPDKSGLPSDRFSAERTGGSVSTLTIQRTQQEDSAVYLCASSLVFGGNQPQHFGDGTRLSIL.

This chain joins TRBV7-9 and TRBJ1-4; tentative D call: TRBD1 (6 bases). V was shortened by 0 bases and J by 5 bases, with 13 bases between the two germline ends. This CDR3 has 16 residues. In germline, CDR1 is SEHNR, CDR2 FQNEAQ (reference sequence). The CDR3, as DNA: TGTGCCAGCAGCTTAGCCCCCCCAGGGGCGAATGAAAAACTGTTTTTT. Translating it yields CASSLAPPGANEKLFF.

The V gene is TRBV28, the J gene TRBJ2-1, with a weak D call TRBD2 (6 bases). In germline, CDR1 is MDHEN, CDR2 SYDVKM. The CDR3 is 14 residues long. Trimming cost V 6 bases and J 2 bases, with 11 bases left between them. The CDR3 protein is CASRGSGAYNEQFF. CDR3 DNA sequence: TGTGCCAGCAGGGGCTCGGGGGCCTACAATGAGCAGTTCTTC.

Here the CDR3 reads CASRRTGTADSNQPQHF. In DNA, the CDR3 is TGTGCCAGCAGACGAACCGGGACAGCAGATAGCAATCAGCCCCAGCATTTT. The chain couples TRBV27 to TRBJ1-5; TRBD1 matches 7 bases. The CDR3 has 17 residues. Trimming cost V 6 bases and J 0 bases; bases outside gene matches: 11. The germline V gene encodes CDR1 MNHEY and CDR2 SMNVEV (reference sequence).

The genes are TRBV7-8 and TRBJ1-1; a possible D gene is TRBD1 (6 bases). The germline V and J ends were trimmed by 5 bases and 7 bases, with 14 bases remaining between them. Germline V gene data show CDR1 as SGHVS and CDR2 as FQNEAQ. The CDR3 spans 13 residues. The CDR3 nucleotides read TGTGCCAGCAGCCCGGACAGCGTGCGTGAAGCTTTCTTT. Its protein is CASSPDSVREAFF.

This rearrangement joins TRBV6-2 or TRBV6-3 to TRBJ1-2; TRBD1 aligns across 7 bases. Unmatched junction bases numbered 9, after V lost 0 bases and J lost 8 bases. The CDR3 length is 15 residues. Looked up from germline, CDR1 is MNHEY and CDR2 is SVGEGT. CDR3 sequence: CASSYSGTVVLGYTF. The CDR3, as DNA: TGTGCCAGCAGTTACTCCGGGACAGTCGTCCTCGGCTACACCTTC.

V usage is TRBV7-8 and J usage is TRBJ1-6; D uncertain. The CDR3 has 14 amino acids. CDR1 SGHVS and CDR2 FQNEAQ come from the germline V gene. V shed 5 bases and J shed 8 bases, with 13 bases lying between them. The CDR3 reads CASSVGRVDSPLHF. Here the CDR3 DNA reads TGTGCCAGCAGCGTCGGGAGGGTAGATTCACCCCTCCACTTT. The full variable domain, rest sourced from reference TRBV7-8 and TRBJ1-6, is GAGVSQSPRYKVAKRGQDVALRCDPISGHVSLFWYQQALGQGPEFLTYFQNEAQLDKSGLPSDRFFAERPEGSVSTLKIQRTQQEDSAVYLCASSVGRVDSPLHFGNGTRLTVT.

The chain combines TRBV5-6 with TRBJ1-1; 7 nucleotides match TRBD1. The germline CDR1 and CDR2 sequences are SGHDT and YYEEEE. This CDR3 has 15 amino acids. V lost 4 bases and J lost 4; bases outside the gene matches: 10. DNA of the CDR3: TGTGCCAGCAGCCGCCGGGACAGATTCGGCACTGAAGCTTTCTTT. Translated, it gives CASSRRDRFGTEAFF.

This rearrangement joins TRBV2 to TRBJ1-6; 7 bases map to TRBD1. CDR1 is SNHLY and CDR2 is FYNNEI in the germline V gene. V shed 6 bases and J 11 bases; nucleotides not matched to a gene: 10. This CDR3 contains 14 residues. The CDR3 region is CASRPTGEVTPLHF. The DNA for the CDR3 is TGTGCCAGCAGGCCTACAGGGGAGGTTACACCCCTCCACTTT.

V gene TRBV2 combines with J gene TRBJ1-5; no definite D call. V was clipped by 5 bases and J by 0 bases, with 8 bases between them. CDR1 and CDR2 (germline): SNHLY, FYNNEI. The CDR3 is 14 residues long. This CDR3 is CASSTTYSNQPQHF. The DNA for the CDR3 is TGTGCCAGCAGTACTACTTATAGCAATCAGCCCCAGCATTTT. The whole variable domain, remainder taken from reference TRBV2 and TRBJ1-5, is EPEVTQTPSHQVTQMGQEVILRCVPISNHLYFYWYRQILGQKVEFLVSFYNNEISEKSEIFDDQFSVERPDGSNFTLKIRSTKLEDSAMYFCASSTTYSNQPQHFGDGTRLSIL.

The chain uses TRBV29-1 and TRBJ2-3; tentatively, D is TRBD1 (6 bases). V was pared by 7 bases and J by 0 bases, with 17 bases between. Per the germline V gene, CDR1 is SQVTM and CDR2 is ANQGSEA. CDR3 length: 15 residues. The CDR3 coding sequence is TGCAGCGCGATAAGGACAGATATTAGCACAGATACGCAGTATTTT. Residues: CSAIRTDISTDTQYF.

The chain links TRBV11-2 to TRBJ2-7, with D maybe TRBD2 (6 bases). This CDR3 contains 16 residues. The ends were cut back, 7 bases at V and 3 bases at J, with 22 bases in the middle. Germline CDR1 is SGHAT and CDR2 is FQNNGV. CDR3 sequence: CASTSIRVAALYEQYF. CDR3 DNA: TGTGCCAGCACCTCAATCCGGGTAGCGGCCCTCTACGAGCAGTACTTC.

The chain is built from TRBV24-1 and TRBJ2-5; D is perhaps TRBD2 (5 bases). The CDR3 spans 13 residues. Germline loops: CDR1 KGHDR, CDR2 SFDVKD. With 2 bases removed from V and 5 bases from J, the gap between germline ends came to 8 bases. CDR3 sequence (DNA): TGTGCCACCAGTGATTCGCGGAGGGAGACCCAGTACTTC. It is translated as CATSDSRRETQYF.

The chain employs TRBV4-3 and TRBJ1-5; D possibly corresponds to TRBD1 (5 bases). Germline V lookup: CDR1 LGHNA, CDR2 YSLEER. With 3 bases removed from V and 3 bases from J, the gap between germline ends came to 12 bases. The CDR3 is 15 residues long. The CDR3 loop is CASSQFRQTNQPQHF. CDR3 coding DNA: TGCGCCAGCAGCCAGTTTCGACAGACCAATCAGCCCCAGCATTTT.

The chain couples TRBV6-2 or TRBV6-3 to TRBJ1-5, with a possible D match to TRBD1 (5 bases). Germline-derived CDR1 and CDR2 are MNHEY and SVGEGT. The ends were cut back, 0 bases at V and 7 bases at J, with 10 bases in the middle. CDR3 length: 14 residues. The CDR3 DNA follows: TGTGCCAGCAGTTACTCGCGGGGGAACCAGCCCCAGCATTTT. It yields the protein CASSYSRGNQPQHF.

This clone is classed as medium-sized. The genes are TRBV19 and TRBJ2-7; D not certain. CDR3 length: 10 residues. V was cut by 1 base and J by 9 bases, with 4 bases left in between. Germline CDR1 reads LNHDA; CDR2 reads SQIVND (reference sequence). Written as DNA, the CDR3 is TGTGCCAGTAGTATAGCAGGGCAGTACTTC. Its protein product is CASSIAGQYF. Supplemented by reference TRBV19 and TRBJ2-7, the full variable domain reads DGGITQSPKYLFRKEGQNVTLSCEQNLNHDAMYWYRQDPGQGLRLIYYSQIVNDFQKGDIAEGYSVSREKKESFPLTVTSAQKNPTAFYLCASSIAGQYFGPGTRLTVT.

The rearrangement links TRBV19 to TRBJ2-7; TRBD1 might be the D (6 bases). The germline V gene encodes CDR1 LNHDA and CDR2 SQIVND (reference sequence). The CDR3 has 13 amino acids. Trimming stripped 4 bases from V and 1 base from J, with 8 bases between. The CDR3 reads CASSTTGSYEQYF. The DNA for the CDR3 is TGTGCCAGTAGTACGACAGGATCCTACGAGCAGTACTTC.

The gene calls are TRBV3-1 (or the pseudogene TRBV3-2) and TRBJ2-2; D ambiguous. The CDR3 runs 16 residues. Germline CDR1 reads LGHDT; CDR2 reads YNNKEL (reference sequence). Trimming stripped 1 base from V and 3 bases from J, with 12 bases between. CDR3: CASSQATESYTGELFF. CDR3 coding DNA: TGTGCCAGCAGCCAAGCCACCGAGAGTTACACCGGGGAGCTGTTTTTT.

The chain couples TRBV4-2 to TRBJ1-1; D gene uncertain. Germline CDR1 reads LGHNA; CDR2 reads YNFKEQ. V gave up 0 bases and J gave up 10 bases, with 18 bases separating them. The CDR3 spans 15 residues. The CDR3 sequence: CASSQDRRSGVVAFF. CDR3 sequence (DNA): TGTGCCAGCAGCCAAGATCGGAGGAGCGGTGTCGTAGCTTTCTTT.

The chain recombines TRBV5-4 with TRBJ2-7, with D possibly TRBD1 on 6 matching bases. There are 14 residues in the CDR3. Trimming pared 1 base from V and 2 bases from J, leaving 10 bases between. Germline lookup yields CDR1 SGHNT and CDR2 YYREEE (reference sequence). The chain's CDR3 is CASSLNRVAYEQYF. Written as DNA, the CDR3 is TGTGCCAGCAGCTTGAACAGGGTTGCCTACGAGCAGTACTTC.